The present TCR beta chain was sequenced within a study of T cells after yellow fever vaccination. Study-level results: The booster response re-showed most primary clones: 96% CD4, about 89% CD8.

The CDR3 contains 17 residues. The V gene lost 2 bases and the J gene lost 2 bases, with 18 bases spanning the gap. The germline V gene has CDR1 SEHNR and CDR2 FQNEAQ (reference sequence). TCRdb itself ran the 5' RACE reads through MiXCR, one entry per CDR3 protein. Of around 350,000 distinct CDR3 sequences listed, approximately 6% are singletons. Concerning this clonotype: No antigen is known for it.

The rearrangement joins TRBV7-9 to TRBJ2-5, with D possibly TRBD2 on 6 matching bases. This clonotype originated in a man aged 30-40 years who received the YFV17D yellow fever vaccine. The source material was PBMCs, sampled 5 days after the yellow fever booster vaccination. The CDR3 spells CASSLIRRGKRQETQYF. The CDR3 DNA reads TGTGCCAGCAGCTTAATTAGGCGGGGAAAGCGGCAAGAGACCCAGTACTTC.